These T cell receptor beta chains were read from a single sample in a study of blood T cell repertoires in COVID-19. Sequencing was performed with immunoSEQ multiplex PCR; in TCRdb, only in-frame clones are kept and a portion is missing. Found here are 57,000 or so clones, about 88% of them singletons; the top ten hold around a sixth. Sequencing was performed on peripheral blood. These receptor sequences come from a man aged 70 or older with active COVID-19. CDR3s include the opening cysteine and the closing phenylalanine or tryptophan. Each record gives: V gene, D gene, J gene, clone size, CDR3 DNA, CDR3 protein. D genes are given only for firm matches. Part of the rows lack a size; the others show once, few, many or a class for expanded clones.

>TRBV19|TRBD2|TRBJ2-2|few
TGTGCCAGTAGTAGGACAGGAACTAGCGGGAGCCGGAGGACCGGGGAGCTGTTTTTT
CASSRTGTSGSRRTGELFF
>TRBV18|NA|TRBJ1-2|once
TGTGCCAGCTCACCATCAGGGGAGGGCTACACCTTC
CASSPSGEGYTF
>TRBV9|TRBD2|TRBJ2-3|NA
TGTGCCAGCAGCTTACCCGGGACTAGCGGGAGTAGGGCAGATACGCAGTATTTT
CASSLPGTSGSRADTQYF
>TRBV19|TRBD2|TRBJ2-1|NA
TGTGCCAGCGAGGGGGGACTAGCGGGATCGGGGCAGTTCTTC
CASEGGLAGSGQFF
>TRBV9|NA|TRBJ1-3|NA
TGTGCCAGCAGCCCTATAAGTTCTGGAAACACCATATATTTT
CASSPISSGNTIYF
>TRBV27|TRBD2|TRBJ2-7|NA
TGTGCCAGCAGTTCTGTGGGGGGAGGGCCCTCCTACGAGCAGTACTTC
CASSSVGGGPSYEQYF
>TRBV3-1/TRBV3-2|TRBD2|TRBJ2-3|NA
TGTGCCAGCAGCCAAACCTCGGGACTAGCTTGGACAGATACGCAGTATTTT
CASSQTSGLAWTDTQYF
>TRBV7-2|NA|TRBJ1-4|NA
TGTGCCAGCAGCTGGTCCAGTGAAAAACTGTTTTTT
CASSWSSEKLFF
>TRBV10-1|NA|TRBJ2-7|medium-sized
TGCGCCAGCGACCGGGACTGCGAGCAGTACTTC
CASDRDCEQYF
>TRBV3-1/TRBV3-2|TRBD2|TRBJ2-1|NA
TGTGCCAGCAGCCAAGCAGGCCTAGCGGGAGGGCCAGGCAATGAGCAGTTCTTC
CASSQAGLAGGPGNEQFF
>TRBV19|NA|TRBJ2-7|NA
TGTGCCAGTAGTATTCGGCTTCAGGGGGGTAGCGACGAGCAGTACTTC
CASSIRLQGGSDEQYF
>TRBV3-1/TRBV3-2|NA|TRBJ1-1|once
TGTGCCAGCAGCCAAGGACATCAATCCGAAGCTTTCTTT
CASSQGHQSEAFF
>TRBV6-4|NA|TRBJ1-4|NA
TGTGCCAGCAGTGACAGGGAGAATGAAAAACTGTTTTTT
CASSDRENEKLFF
>TRBV21-1|NA|TRBJ2-1|NA
TGTGCCAGCAGCATAGCTCAAGACAGGGGGCATGTGTCCTACAATGAGCAGTTCTTC
CASSIAQDRGHVSYNEQFF
>TRBV10-3|TRBD1|TRBJ1-1|NA
TGTGCCATCAGTGGCCCTGGGACAGTGAACACTGAAGCTTTCTTT
CAISGPGTVNTEAFF
>TRBV27|NA|TRBJ2-1|NA
TGTGCCAGCAGCTCCCAGGGGAAGTCCTACAATGAGCAGTTCTTC
CASSSQGKSYNEQFF
>TRBV6-2/TRBV6-3|NA|TRBJ1-3|once
TGTGCCAGCAGTTACTTTTTGCGTACCGCTGGAAACACCATATATTTT
CASSYFLRTAGNTIYF
>TRBV11-3|TRBD1|TRBJ2-5|few
TGTGCCAGCAGCCCCGGACAGGGTGGCCAAGAGACCCAGTACTTC
CASSPGQGGQETQYF
>TRBV5-1|NA|TRBJ1-1|NA
TGCGCCAGCAGCTTGGAGTCAGGGGAGTGGAACACTGAAGCTTTCTTT
CASSLESGEWNTEAFF
>TRBV9|NA|TRBJ2-3|NA
TGTGCCAGCAGCGTAGCCAGGGGCACAGATACGCAGTATTTT
CASSVARGTDTQYF
>TRBV5-8|NA|TRBJ1-1|few
TGTGCCAGCAGCTACCGCGGGGGGGGAAAAACTGAAGCTTTCTTT
CASSYRGGGKTEAFF
>TRBV20-1|NA|TRBJ2-1|NA
TGCAGTGCTAGACGTCGGGATGAGCAGTTCTTC
CSARRRDEQFF
>TRBV4-1|NA|TRBJ1-1|NA
TGCGCCAGCAGCCAAGACAGTCCGTTGGTAAGGAGGAGCACTGAAGCTTTCTTT
CASSQDSPLVRRSTEAFF
>TRBV19|NA|TRBJ1-5|NA
TGTGCCAGTAGCTGGGACAAATACAGCAATCAGCCCCAGCATTTT
CASSWDKYSNQPQHF
>TRBV30|NA|TRBJ1-2|NA
TGTGCCTGGACCCGGTGGAGGGATACGAGGGCTGGCTACACCTTC
CAWTRWRDTRAGYTF
>TRBV6-2/TRBV6-3|TRBD1|TRBJ2-7|NA
TGTGCCAGCAGTTCCCTCCGGGACAGGGTTACCTACGAGCAGTACTTC
CASSSLRDRVTYEQYF
>TRBV28|TRBD1|TRBJ1-1|NA
TGTGCCAGCAGTGACCACACCGGGACAGTTGGTCCTGAAGCTTTCTTT
CASSDHTGTVGPEAFF
>TRBV5-1|TRBD1|TRBJ2-1|NA
TGCGCCAGCAGCGATGACAGGGGGCAGAGAGATGAGCAGTTCTTC
CASSDDRGQRDEQFF
>TRBV5-1|NA|TRBJ2-6|NA
TGCGCCAGCAGCCCCCACGCAGGGATCGACTCTGGGGCCAACGTCCTGACTTTC
CASSPHAGIDSGANVLTF
>TRBV24-1|TRBD1|TRBJ2-2|NA
TGTGCCACCAGTGACAGACAGGGTAGGGACACCGGGGAGCTGTTTTTT
CATSDRQGRDTGELFF
>TRBV7-9|TRBD2|TRBJ2-7|NA
TGTGCCAGCAGCTTGACTAGCGGGAGGACCGAGCAGTACTTC
CASSLTSGRTEQYF
>TRBV5-4|NA|TRBJ2-2|NA
TGTGCCAGCAGCCTATGGGTAGCAGGGGCCGGGGAGCTGTTTTTT
CASSLWVAGAGELFF
>TRBV30|NA|TRBJ2-3|NA
TGTGCCTGGGTAGAGGCTAACACAGATACGCAGTATTTT
CAWVEANTDTQYF
>TRBV7-2|NA|TRBJ2-1|NA
TGTGCCAGCAGCTTAGTAGGCGGGATCTCCACGAATGAGCAGTTCTTC
CASSLVGGISTNEQFF
>TRBV5-4|NA|TRBJ2-1|NA
TGTGCCAGCAGCAAACCGGGCTCCTACAATGAGCAGTTCTTC
CASSKPGSYNEQFF
>TRBV19|TRBD1|TRBJ1-5|NA
TGTGCCAGTAGTCCCGGGACAGTTAGTAATCAGCCCCAGCATTTT
CASSPGTVSNQPQHF
>TRBV2|NA|TRBJ1-1|NA
TGTGCCAGCAGTGGACAAGTAGACAACACTGAAGCTTTCTTT
CASSGQVDNTEAFF
>TRBV7-2|NA|TRBJ2-5|NA
TGTGCCAGCAGCTTGGACTATCAAGAGACCCAGTACTTC
CASSLDYQETQYF
>TRBV3-1/TRBV3-2|NA|TRBJ2-7|NA
TGTGCCAGCAGCCAAGGAGCAAGCCGAGCCTCCGAGCAGTACTTC
CASSQGASRASEQYF
>TRBV6-5|NA|TRBJ1-2|NA
TGTGCCAGCTCTACAGGACGGGGGTACACCTTC
CASSTGRGYTF
>TRBV7-6|NA|TRBJ2-1|NA
TGTGCCAGCAGCTCCGGGGATAACTGGAACAATGAGCAGTTCTTC
CASSSGDNWNNEQFF
>TRBV27|NA|TRBJ2-5|NA
TGTGCCAGCAGTCCATACTCTCTCGAGGTGAAGGAGACCCAGTACTTC
CASSPYSLEVKETQYF
>TRBV4-2|TRBD1|TRBJ1-2|few
TGTGCCAGCAGCCAAACCAGGGGGATCTATGGCTACACCTTC
CASSQTRGIYGYTF